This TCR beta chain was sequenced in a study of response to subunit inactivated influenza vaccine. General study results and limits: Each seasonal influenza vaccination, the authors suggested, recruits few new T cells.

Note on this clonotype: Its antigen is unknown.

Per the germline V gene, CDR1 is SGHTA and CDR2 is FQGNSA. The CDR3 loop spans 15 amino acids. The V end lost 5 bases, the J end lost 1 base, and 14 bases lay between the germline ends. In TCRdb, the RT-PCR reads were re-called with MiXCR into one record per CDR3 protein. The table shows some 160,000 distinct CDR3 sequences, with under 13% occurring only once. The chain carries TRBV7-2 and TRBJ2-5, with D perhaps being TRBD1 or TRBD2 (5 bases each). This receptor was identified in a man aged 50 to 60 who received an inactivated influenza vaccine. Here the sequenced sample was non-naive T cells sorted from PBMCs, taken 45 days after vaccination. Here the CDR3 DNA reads TGTGCCAGCAGCCCGGGGCCCTTGGCCCAAGAGACCCAGTACTTC. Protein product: CASSPGPLAQETQYF.